What follows are 12 T cell receptor beta chains derived from one specimen sequenced in a study of T cells in Graves' hyperthyroidism and ophthalmopathy. RNA transcripts gave rise to amplified TCR beta CDR3 regions. During a first-round RT-PCR of the TCR CDR3, the HTBI primer set was used. In TCRdb, the multiplex PCR reads were re-called with MiXCR into one record per CDR3 protein. The profile shows around 190,000 distinct CDR3 sequences, about 17% of them singletons. Sequenced input: blood. The origin of the receptors is a woman between 45 and 65 years old with Graves' hyperthyroidism.

This clonotype was detected ten times or more. The rearrangement links TRBV12-3 or TRBV12-4 to TRBJ1-1, with 9 bases fitting TRBD1. The CDR3 loop spans 16 amino acids. With V trimmed by 5 bases and J by 1 base, 8 bases remained unmatched. The CDR3 coding sequence is TGTGCCAGCAGTCTAAACAGGGGGCCTGCGAACACTGAAGCTTTCTTT. Encoded protein: CASSLNRGPANTEAFF.

This sequence joins TRBV6-2 or TRBV6-3 and TRBJ2-7, with 7 bases that match TRBD2. The CDR3 length is 15 residues. Germline loops: CDR1 MNHEY, CDR2 SVGEGT. J was trimmed by 2 bases and V by 6 bases; bases with no gene match: 10. The CDR3 reads CASSSRASGAYEQYF. CDR3 coding DNA: TGTGCCAGCAGCTCGCGGGCTAGCGGAGCCTACGAGCAGTACTTC.

This clonotype was seen many times. V is TRBV13 and J is TRBJ2-3, with D tentatively TRBD2 (6 bases). This CDR3 is 15 amino acids long. In germline, CDR1 is PRHDT, CDR2 FYEKMQ (reference sequence). V was shortened by 3 bases and J by 6 bases, with 16 bases between the two germline ends. CDR3 in amino acids: CASSFYAGREDTQYF. CDR3 nucleotides: TGTGCCAGCAGCTTTTATGCGGGAAGGGAGGATACGCAGTATTTT.

This clonotype was observed a few times. CDR3 nucleotide sequence: TGTGCCTGGAAACAGGGCGGGGGAACTGAAGCTTTCTTT. Its translation: CAWKQGGGTEAFF. The chain combines TRBV30 with TRBJ1-1, with TRBD1 as a possible D gene (6 bases). From germline, CDR1 is GTSNPN and CDR2 SVGIG (reference sequence). Trimming stripped 4 bases from V and 5 bases from J, with 14 bases between. The CDR3 extends over 13 amino acids.

This chain uses TRBV28 with TRBJ2-2, with D maybe TRBD2 (7 bases). Deletions cut 3 bases from V and 3 bases from J, with 11 bases between. The germline CDR1 and CDR2 sequences are MDHEN and SYDVKM. CDR3 size: 15 residues. The chain's CDR3 is CASSFEGGDTGELFF. The DNA of the CDR3 is TGTGCCAGCAGTTTCGAGGGGGGGGACACCGGGGAGCTGTTTTTT.

This clonotype has at least ten counts. This chain connects TRBV20-1 to TRBJ2-7; 10 bases are a match to TRBD2. CDR1 is DFQATT, CDR2 SNEGSKA, per germline (reference sequence). The CDR3 spans 19 residues. Trimming cost V 0 bases and J 0 bases; bases outside gene matches: 14. The chain's CDR3 is CSARDLRTSGKPSSYEQYF. The CDR3 region has the DNA TGCAGTGCTAGAGATTTAAGGACTAGCGGAAAGCCGAGCTCCTACGAGCAGTACTTC.

The V and J genes are TRBV9 and TRBJ1-2; D is uncertain. CDR3 length: 15 residues. Germline CDR1 is SGDLS and CDR2 is YYNGEE. V lost 2 bases and J 8 bases, leaving 19 bases between the germline ends. CDR3 sequence reads: CASSVGENAYFGYTF. The CDR3 bases are TGTGCCAGCAGCGTTGGGGAGAACGCATACTTCGGCTACACCTTC.

A few counts support this clonotype. This chain uses TRBV9 with TRBJ2-7, with D tentatively TRBD1 (6 bases). The germline V gene encodes CDR1 SGDLS and CDR2 YYNGEE. The CDR3 loop spans 14 amino acids. The germline V and J ends were trimmed by 2 bases and 3 bases, with 12 bases remaining between them. The CDR3 DNA reads as TGTGCCAGCAGCGTGGAACAGGGAATCTACGAGCAGTACTTC. Protein: CASSVEQGIYEQYF.

The V and J genes are TRBV10-3 and TRBJ2-1; D possibly corresponds to TRBD2 (5 bases). V was pared by 0 bases and J by 0 bases, with 12 bases between. CDR3 length equals 17 residues. CDR1 and CDR2 from the germline V gene are ENHRY and SYGVKD. CDR3 sequence reads: CAISESIERSSYNEQFF. CDR3 nucleotides: TGTGCCATCAGTGAGTCGATCGAGCGGAGCTCCTACAATGAGCAGTTCTTC.

This clonotype was seen ten or more times. J is TRBJ1-2 and V is TRBV3-1; the match to TRBD1 covers 7 bases. CDR1 and CDR2 from the germline V gene are LGHDT and YNNKEL (reference sequence). J gave up 4 bases and V 1 base, and 6 bases lay outside the gene matches. There are 15 residues in the CDR3. This CDR3 is CASSQGGDSFYGYTF. As DNA, the CDR3 is TGTGCCAGCAGCCAAGGTGGGGACAGTTTCTATGGCTACACCTTC.

The chain employs TRBV5-6 and TRBJ1-5, with 8 bases lining up with TRBD1. J lost 9 bases, V lost 1 base, and 12 bases had no gene match. Germline assignment: CDR1 SGHDT and CDR2 YYEEEE. The CDR3 consists of 16 residues. The CDR3 spells CASSLRGGQASRPQHF. CDR3 DNA sequence: TGTGCCAGCAGCTTGAGGGGGGGACAGGCAAGCCGGCCCCAGCATTTT.

DNA for the CDR3: TGTGCCAGCAGAACGGGACGGAGCTATGGCTACACCTTC. This codes for CASRTGRSYGYTF. The chain joins TRBV28 to TRBJ1-2; D possibly corresponds to TRBD1 (5 bases). Trimming left V 6 bases short and J 4 bases short, with 12 bases between. The V gene's germline CDR1 is MDHEN and CDR2 SYDVKM. This CDR3 region has 13 residues.